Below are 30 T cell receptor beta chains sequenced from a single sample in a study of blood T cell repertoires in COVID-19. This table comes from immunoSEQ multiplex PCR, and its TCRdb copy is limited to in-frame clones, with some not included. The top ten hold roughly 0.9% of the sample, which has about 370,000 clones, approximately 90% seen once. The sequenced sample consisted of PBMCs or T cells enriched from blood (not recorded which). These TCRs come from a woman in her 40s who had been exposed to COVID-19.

The CDR3: CASSLSAGELFF. DNA of the CDR3: TGTGCCAGCAGCTTAAGCGCCGGGGAGCTGTTTTTT. The gene calls are TRBV11-3 and TRBJ2-2; D remains ambiguous. Deletions cut 2 bases from V and 6 bases from J, with 4 bases between. This CDR3 comprises 12 residues. Looked up from germline, CDR1 is SGHNT and CDR2 is YENEEA.

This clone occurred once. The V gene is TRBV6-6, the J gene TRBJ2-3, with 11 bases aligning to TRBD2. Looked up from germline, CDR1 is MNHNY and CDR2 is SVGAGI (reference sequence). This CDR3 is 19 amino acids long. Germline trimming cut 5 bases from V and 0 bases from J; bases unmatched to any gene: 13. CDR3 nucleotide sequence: TGTGCCAGCAGTCCCGGGGTAGCGGGGGGGCCAATTAGCACAGATACGCAGTATTTT. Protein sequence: CASSPGVAGGPISTDTQYF.

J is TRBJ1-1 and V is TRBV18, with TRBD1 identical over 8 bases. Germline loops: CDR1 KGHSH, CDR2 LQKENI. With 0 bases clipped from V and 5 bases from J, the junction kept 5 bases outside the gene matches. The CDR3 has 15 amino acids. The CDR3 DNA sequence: TGTGCCAGCTCACCACCGAACAGGGGGGGGACTGAAGCTTTCTTT. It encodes CASSPPNRGGTEAFF.

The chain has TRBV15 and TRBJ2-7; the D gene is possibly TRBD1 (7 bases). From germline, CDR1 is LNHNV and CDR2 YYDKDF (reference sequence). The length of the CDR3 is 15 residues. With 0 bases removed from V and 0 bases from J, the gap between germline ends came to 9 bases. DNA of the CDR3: TGTGCCACCAGCAGAGAGCAGGGGGGCTCCTACGAGCAGTACTTC. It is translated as CATSREQGGSYEQYF.

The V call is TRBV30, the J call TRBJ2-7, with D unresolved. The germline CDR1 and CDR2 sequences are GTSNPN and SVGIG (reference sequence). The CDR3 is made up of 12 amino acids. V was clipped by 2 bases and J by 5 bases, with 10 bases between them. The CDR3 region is CAWSNVEHEQYF. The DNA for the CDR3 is TGTGCCTGGAGTAACGTTGAGCACGAGCAGTACTTC. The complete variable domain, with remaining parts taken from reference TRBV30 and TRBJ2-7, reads SQTIHQWPATLVQPVGSPLSLECTVEGTSNPNLYWYRQAAGRGLQLLFYSVGIGQISSEVPQNLSASRPQDRQFILSSKKLLLSDSGFYLCAWSNVEHEQYFGPGTRLTVT.

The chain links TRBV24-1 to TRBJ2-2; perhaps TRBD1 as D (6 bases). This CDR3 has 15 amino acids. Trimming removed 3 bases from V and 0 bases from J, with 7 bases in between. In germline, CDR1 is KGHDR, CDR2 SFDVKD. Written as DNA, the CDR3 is TGTGCCACCAGTGATGAGGGGGCGAACACCGGGGAGCTGTTTTTT. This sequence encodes CATSDEGANTGELFF.

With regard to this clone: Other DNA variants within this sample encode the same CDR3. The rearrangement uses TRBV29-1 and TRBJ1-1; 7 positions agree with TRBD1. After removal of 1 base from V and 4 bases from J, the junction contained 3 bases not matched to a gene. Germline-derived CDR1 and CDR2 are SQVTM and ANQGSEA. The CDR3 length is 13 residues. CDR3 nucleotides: TGCAGCGTTGAAGGACAGGGCGGCACTGAAGCTTTCTTT. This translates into CSVEGQGGTEAFF.

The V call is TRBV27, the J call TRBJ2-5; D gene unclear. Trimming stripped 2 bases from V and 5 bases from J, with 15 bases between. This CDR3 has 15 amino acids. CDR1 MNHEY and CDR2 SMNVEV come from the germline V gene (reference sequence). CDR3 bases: TGTGCCAGCAGTTTACCAAAACTACTGTGGGAGACCCAGTACTTC. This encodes CASSLPKLLWETQYF.

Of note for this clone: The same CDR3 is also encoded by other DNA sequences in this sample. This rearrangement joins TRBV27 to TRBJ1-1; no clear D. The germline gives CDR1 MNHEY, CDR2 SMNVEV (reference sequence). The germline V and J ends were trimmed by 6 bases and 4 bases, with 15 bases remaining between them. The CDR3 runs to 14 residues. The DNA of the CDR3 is TGTGCCAGCAGCTTAAGAGGTTTTGGCACTGAAGCTTTCTTT. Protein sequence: CASSLRGFGTEAFF.

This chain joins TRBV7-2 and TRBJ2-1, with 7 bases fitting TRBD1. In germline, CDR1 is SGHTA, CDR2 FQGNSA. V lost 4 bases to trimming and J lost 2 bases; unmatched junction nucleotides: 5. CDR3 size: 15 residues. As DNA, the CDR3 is TGTGCCAGCAGCTCCCGTCAGGGGGCCTACAATGAGCAGTTCTTC. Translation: CASSSRQGAYNEQFF.

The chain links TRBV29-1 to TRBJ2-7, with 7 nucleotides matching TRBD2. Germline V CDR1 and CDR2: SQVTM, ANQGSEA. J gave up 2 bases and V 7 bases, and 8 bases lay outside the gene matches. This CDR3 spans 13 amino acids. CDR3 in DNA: TGCAGCGCCACCAGGGAGGGCACCTACGAGCAGTACTTC. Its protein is CSATREGTYEQYF.

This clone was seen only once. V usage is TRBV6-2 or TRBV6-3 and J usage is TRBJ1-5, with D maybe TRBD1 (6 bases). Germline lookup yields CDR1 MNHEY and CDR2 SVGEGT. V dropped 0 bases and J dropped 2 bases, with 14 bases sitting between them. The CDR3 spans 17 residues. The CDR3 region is CASSYSMQGLGNQPQHF. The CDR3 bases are TGTGCCAGCAGTTACTCGATGCAGGGGCTAGGCAATCAGCCCCAGCATTTT.

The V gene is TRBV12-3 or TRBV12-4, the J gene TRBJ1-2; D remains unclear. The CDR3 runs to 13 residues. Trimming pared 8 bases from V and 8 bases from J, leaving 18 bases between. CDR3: CASGLVLLKGYTF. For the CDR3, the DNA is TGTGCCAGCGGCCTGGTTCTCCTGAAGGGCTACACCTTC.

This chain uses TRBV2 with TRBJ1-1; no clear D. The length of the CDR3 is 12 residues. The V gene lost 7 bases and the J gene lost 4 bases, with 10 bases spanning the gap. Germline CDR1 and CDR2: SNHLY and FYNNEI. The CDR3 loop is CASTAVGTEAFF. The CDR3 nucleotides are TGTGCCAGCACGGCGGTTGGCACTGAAGCTTTCTTT.

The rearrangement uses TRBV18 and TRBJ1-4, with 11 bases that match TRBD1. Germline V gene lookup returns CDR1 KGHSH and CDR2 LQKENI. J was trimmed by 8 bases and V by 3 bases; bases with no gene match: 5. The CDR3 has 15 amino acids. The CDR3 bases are TGTGCCAGCTCACCGTGGACAGGGGGCAGAGAAAAACTGTTTTTT. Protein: CASSPWTGGREKLFF.

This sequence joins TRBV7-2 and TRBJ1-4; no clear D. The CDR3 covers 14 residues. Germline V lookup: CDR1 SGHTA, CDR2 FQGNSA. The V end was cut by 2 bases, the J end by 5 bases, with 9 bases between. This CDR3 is CASSLSGPNEKLFF. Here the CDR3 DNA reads TGTGCCAGCAGCTTATCTGGGCCAAATGAAAAACTGTTTTTT.

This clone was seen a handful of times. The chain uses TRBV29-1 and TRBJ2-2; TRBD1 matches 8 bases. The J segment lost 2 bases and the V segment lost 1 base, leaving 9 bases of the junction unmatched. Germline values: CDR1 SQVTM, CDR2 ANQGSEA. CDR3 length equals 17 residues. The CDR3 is CSVEVPGQGLNTGELFF. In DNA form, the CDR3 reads TGCAGCGTTGAAGTCCCCGGACAGGGCTTAAACACCGGGGAGCTGTTTTTT.

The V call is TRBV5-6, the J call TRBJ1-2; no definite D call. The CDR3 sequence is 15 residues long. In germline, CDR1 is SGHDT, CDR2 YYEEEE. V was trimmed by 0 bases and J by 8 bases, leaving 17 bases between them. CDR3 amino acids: CASSLVGSMEKGYTF. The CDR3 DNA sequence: TGTGCCAGCAGCTTGGTAGGTAGCATGGAGAAGGGCTACACCTTC.

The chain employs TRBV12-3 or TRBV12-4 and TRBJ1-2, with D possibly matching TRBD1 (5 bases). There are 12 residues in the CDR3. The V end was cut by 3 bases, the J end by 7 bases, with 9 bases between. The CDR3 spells CASSLQGTGYTF. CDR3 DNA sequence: TGTGCCAGCAGTTTGCAGGGAACTGGCTACACCTTC.

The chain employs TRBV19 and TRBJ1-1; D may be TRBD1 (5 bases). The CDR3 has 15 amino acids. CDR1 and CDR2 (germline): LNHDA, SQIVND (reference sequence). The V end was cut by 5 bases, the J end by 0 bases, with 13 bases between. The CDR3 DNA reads TGTGCCAGTAGTCTCGAGGGACTCATGAACACTGAAGCTTTCTTT. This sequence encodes CASSLEGLMNTEAFF.

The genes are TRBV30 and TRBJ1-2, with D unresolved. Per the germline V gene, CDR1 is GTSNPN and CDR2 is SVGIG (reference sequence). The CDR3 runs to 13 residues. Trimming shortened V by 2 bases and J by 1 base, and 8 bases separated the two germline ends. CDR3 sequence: CAWSPAVNYGYTF. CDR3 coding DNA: TGTGCCTGGAGTCCCGCGGTTAACTATGGCTACACCTTC.

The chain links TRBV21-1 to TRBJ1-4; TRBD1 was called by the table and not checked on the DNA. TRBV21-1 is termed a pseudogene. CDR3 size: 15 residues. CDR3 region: CASTIIDREWEKLFF. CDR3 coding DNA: TGTGCCAGCACCATAATCGACAGGGAATGGGAAAAACTGTTTTTT.

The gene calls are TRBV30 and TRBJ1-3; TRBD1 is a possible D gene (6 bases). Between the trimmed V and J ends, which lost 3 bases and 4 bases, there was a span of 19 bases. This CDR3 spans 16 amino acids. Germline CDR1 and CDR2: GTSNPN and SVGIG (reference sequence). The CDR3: CAWSALRGFGGNTIYF. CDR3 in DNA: TGTGCCTGGAGCGCGCTTAGGGGGTTTGGCGGAAACACCATATATTTT.

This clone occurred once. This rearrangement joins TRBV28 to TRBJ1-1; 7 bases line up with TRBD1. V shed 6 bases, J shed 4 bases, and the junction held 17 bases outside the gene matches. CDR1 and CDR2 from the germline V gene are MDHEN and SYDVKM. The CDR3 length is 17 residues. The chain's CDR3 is CASRTDRWGSPSTEAFF. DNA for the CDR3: TGTGCCAGCAGAACGGACAGGTGGGGATCCCCGAGCACTGAAGCTTTCTTT.

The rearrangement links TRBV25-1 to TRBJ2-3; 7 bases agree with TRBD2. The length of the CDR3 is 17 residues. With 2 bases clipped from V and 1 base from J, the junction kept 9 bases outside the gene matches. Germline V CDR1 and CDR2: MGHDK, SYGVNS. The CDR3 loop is CASSEVGREGGTDTQYF. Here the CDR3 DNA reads TGTGCCAGCAGTGAAGTTGGGAGGGAAGGGGGCACAGATACGCAGTATTTT.

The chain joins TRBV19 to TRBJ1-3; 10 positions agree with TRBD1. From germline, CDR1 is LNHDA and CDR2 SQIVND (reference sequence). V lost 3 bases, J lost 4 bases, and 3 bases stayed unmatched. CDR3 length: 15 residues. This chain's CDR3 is CASSMRTGGGNTIYF. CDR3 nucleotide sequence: TGTGCCAGTAGTATGAGGACAGGGGGAGGAAACACCATATATTTT.

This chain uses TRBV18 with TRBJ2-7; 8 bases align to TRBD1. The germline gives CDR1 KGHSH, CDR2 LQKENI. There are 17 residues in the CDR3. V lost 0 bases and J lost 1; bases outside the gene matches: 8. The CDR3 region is CASSPPGQVKVSYEQYF. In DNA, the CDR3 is TGTGCCAGCTCACCACCGGGACAGGTAAAAGTATCCTACGAGCAGTACTTC.

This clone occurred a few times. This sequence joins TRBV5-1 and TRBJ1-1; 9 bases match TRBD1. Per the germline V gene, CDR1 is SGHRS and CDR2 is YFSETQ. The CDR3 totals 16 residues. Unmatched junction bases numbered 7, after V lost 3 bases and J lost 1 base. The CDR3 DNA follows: TGCGCCAGCAGCTCGGGCCCGGGACAGGGGAACACTGAAGCTTTCTTT. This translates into CASSSGPGQGNTEAFF.

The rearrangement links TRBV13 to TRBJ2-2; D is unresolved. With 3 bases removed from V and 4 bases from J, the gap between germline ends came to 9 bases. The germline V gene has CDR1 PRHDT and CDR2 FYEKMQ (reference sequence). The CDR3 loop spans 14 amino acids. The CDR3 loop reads CASSFRRSTGELFF. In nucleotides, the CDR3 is TGTGCCAGCAGCTTCCGACGGAGCACCGGGGAGCTGTTTTTT.

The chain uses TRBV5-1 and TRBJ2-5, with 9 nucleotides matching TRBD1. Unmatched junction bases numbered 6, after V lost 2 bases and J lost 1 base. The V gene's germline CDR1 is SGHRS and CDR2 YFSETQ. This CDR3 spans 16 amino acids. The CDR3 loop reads CASSFTPGQGQETQYF. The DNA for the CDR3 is TGCGCCAGCAGCTTTACCCCGGGACAGGGCCAAGAGACCCAGTACTTC.